The clone carrying this TCR beta chain was seen a handful of times. Its target is unknown. The data stem from a study of T cell responses to AZD1222 COVID-19 vaccine. As for the study in general: Pooling covered second doses at about 4 or about 12 weeks. Study findings and constraints: Baseline seropositivity characterized only six AZD1222 recipients.

From germline, CDR1 is SGHRS and CDR2 YFSETQ. J gave up 7 bases and V 8 bases, and 9 bases lay outside the gene matches. The CDR3 covers 14 residues. Repertoires were generated with immunoSEQ multiplex PCR, while TCRdb's copy carries only in-frame clones and drops some. The table records some 100,000 clones, more than 75% of them present only once. The sequence derives from an adult in good health. The specimen comprised peripheral blood, sampled on day 0 of AZD1222 vaccination. The chain joins TRBV5-1 to TRBJ1-6, with TRBD1 identical over 7 bases. This CDR3 reads CASSGTDGNSPLHF. The CDR3 DNA follows: TGCGCCAGTTCGGGGACAGATGGGAATTCACCCCTCCACTTT.